The entry below describes one TCR beta chain. The data originate from a study of CD8 T cells in Susac syndrome. The CDR3 is 14 residues long. Germline V CDR1 and CDR2: SGHNT, YYREEE (reference sequence). The V end lost 2 bases, the J end lost 8 bases, and 16 bases lay between the germline ends. Reverse transcription of about 0.5 to 1 ug RNA used random hexamers. MiXCR, run by TCRdb on the immunoSEQ multiplex PCR reads, gives a single entry per CDR3 protein. The sample consists of approximately 130,000 distinct CDR3 sequences, about 93% of them appearing once. Source material: CD4+ T cells from PBMCs. The genes are TRBV5-4 and TRBJ1-2; unclear D gene. The origin of this receptor is a human donor in good health. The CDR3 loop reads CASSFSRGEVGYTF. CDR3 DNA sequence: TGTGCCAGCAGCTTCTCCCGGGGAGAAGTGGGCTACACCTTC.